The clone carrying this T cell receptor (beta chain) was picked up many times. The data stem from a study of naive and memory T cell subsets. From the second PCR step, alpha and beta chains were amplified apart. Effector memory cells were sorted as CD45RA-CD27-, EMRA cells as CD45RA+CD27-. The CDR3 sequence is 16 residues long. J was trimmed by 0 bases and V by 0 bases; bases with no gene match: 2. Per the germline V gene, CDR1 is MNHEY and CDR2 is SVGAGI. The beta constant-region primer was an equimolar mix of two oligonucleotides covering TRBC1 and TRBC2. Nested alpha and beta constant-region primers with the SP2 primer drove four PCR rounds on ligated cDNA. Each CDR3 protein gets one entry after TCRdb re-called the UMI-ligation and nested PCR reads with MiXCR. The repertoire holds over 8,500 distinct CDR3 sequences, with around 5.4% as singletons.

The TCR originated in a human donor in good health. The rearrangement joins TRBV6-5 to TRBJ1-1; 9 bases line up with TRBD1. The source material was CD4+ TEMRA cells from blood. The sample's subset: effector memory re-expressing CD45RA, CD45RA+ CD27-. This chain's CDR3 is CASSYSQGALNTEAFF. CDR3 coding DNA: TGTGCCAGCAGTTACTCACAGGGGGCATTGAACACTGAAGCTTTCTTT.